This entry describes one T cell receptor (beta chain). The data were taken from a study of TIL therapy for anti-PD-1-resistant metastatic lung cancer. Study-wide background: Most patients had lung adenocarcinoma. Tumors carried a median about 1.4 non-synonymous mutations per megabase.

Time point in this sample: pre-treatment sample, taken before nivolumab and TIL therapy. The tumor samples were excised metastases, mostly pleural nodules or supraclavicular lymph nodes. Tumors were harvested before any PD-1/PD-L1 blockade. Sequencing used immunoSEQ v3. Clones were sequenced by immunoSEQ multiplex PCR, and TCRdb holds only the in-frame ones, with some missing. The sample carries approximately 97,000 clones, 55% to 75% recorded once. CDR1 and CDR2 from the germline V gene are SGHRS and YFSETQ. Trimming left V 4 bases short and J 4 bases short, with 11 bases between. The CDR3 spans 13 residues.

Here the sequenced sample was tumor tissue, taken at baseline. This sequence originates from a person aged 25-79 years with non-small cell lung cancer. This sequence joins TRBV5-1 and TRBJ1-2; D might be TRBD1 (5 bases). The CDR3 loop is CASSMDTIYGYTF. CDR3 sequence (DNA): TGCGCCAGCAGCATGGACACGATCTATGGCTACACCTTC.